Listed here is a single T cell receptor beta chain. What it recognizes is unknown. Germline V lookup: CDR1 SQVTM, CDR2 ANQGSEA. With 3 bases removed from V and 6 bases from J, the gap between germline ends came to 7 bases. This CDR3 has 11 residues. The data were taken from a study of cytomegalovirus exposure and HLA in healthy donors. PCR was performed using 60 Vbeta and 13 Jbeta primers. TCRdb's copy holds only in-frame clones and misses some; the assay was immunoSEQ multiplex PCR. The sample totals 150,000 to 200,000 clones. Study-level points and caveats: In vitro testing confirmed a few CMV-associated chains as specific for CMV antigens. Later genetic work tied a missense DCLRE1C variant to beta-chain V and J trimming. A few V segments could not be told apart, such as TRBV6-2 and TRBV6-3, and were left out. In an earlier analysis, productive rearrangement rates for most beta V segments clustered near 90% or 30%.

Material for sequencing was PBMCs. The rearrangement uses TRBV29-1 and TRBJ2-3; no clear D gene. The receptor was derived from a woman aged 18-29 years in good health and CMV-seropositive. The CDR3: CSVDGLDTQYF. The CDR3 region has the DNA TGCAGCGTTGACGGGTTGGATACGCAGTATTTT.